The TCR beta chain described here comes from a study of shared clonotypes between healthy human individuals. Profiled with immunoSEQ multiplex PCR; TCRdb holds only in-frame clones, not every one. The table includes about 2,500,000 clones, around nine tenths detected once. Remarks on this clone: The sample holds other DNA sequences that translate to the same CDR3.

This CDR3 has 14 amino acids. The germline V gene has CDR1 SGDLS and CDR2 YYNGEE. Unmatched junction bases numbered 4, after V lost 2 bases and J lost 5 bases. The source is a man aged 18 to 29 in good health. The V gene is TRBV9, the J gene TRBJ2-1; 7 positions match TRBD2. Sample: naive CD4+ T cells sorted from blood. This sample's subset: CD45RA+ positively selected. The CDR3 sequence is CASSVSGTNNEQFF. The CDR3 DNA reads TGTGCCAGCAGCGTGAGCGGGACGAACAATGAGCAGTTCTTC.